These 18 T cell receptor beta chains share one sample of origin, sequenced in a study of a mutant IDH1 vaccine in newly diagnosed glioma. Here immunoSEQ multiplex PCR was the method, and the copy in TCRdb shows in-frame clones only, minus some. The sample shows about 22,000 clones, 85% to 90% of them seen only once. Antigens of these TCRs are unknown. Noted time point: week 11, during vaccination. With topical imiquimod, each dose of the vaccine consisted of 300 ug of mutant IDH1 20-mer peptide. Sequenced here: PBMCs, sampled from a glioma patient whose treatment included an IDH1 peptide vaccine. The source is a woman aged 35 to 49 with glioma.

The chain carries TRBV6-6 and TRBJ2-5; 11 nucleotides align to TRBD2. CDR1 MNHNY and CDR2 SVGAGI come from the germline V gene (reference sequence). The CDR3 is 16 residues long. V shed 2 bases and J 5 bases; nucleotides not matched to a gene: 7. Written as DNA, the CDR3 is TGTGCCAGCAGTTACCTTAGCGGGAGGGGCGGTGAGACCCAGTACTTC. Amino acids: CASSYLSGRGGETQYF.

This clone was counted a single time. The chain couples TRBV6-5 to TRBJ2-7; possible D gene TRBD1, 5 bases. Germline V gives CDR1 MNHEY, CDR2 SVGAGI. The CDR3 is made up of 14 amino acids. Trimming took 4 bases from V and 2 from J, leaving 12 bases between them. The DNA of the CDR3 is TGTGCCAGCAGTTGGTCCCAGGGAACCTACGAGCAGTACTTC. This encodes CASSWSQGTYEQYF.

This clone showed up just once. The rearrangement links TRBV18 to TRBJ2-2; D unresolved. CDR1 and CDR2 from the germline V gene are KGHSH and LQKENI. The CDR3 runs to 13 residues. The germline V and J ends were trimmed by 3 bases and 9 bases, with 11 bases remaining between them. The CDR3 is CASSPRLGWELFF. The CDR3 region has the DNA TGTGCCAGCTCACCTCGGCTGGGGTGGGAGCTGTTTTTT. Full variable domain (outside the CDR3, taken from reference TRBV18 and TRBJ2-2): NAGVMQNPRHLVRRRGQEARLRCSPMKGHSHVYWYRQLPEEGLKFMVYLQKENIIDESGMPKERFSAEFPKEGPSILRIQQVVRGDSAAYFCASSPRLGWELFFGEGSRLTVL.

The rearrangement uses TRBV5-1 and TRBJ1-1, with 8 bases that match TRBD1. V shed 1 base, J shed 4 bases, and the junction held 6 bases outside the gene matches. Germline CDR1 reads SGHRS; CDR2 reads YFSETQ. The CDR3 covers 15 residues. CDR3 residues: CASSLRQGAITEAFF. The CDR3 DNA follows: TGCGCCAGCAGCTTGCGGCAGGGGGCGATCACTGAAGCTTTCTTT.

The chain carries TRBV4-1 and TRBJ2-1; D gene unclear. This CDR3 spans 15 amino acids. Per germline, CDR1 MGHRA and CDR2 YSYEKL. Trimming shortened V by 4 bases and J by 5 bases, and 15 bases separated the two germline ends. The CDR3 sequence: CASSPSDGVNNEQFF. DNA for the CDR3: TGCGCCAGCAGCCCTTCGGATGGGGTAAACAATGAGCAGTTCTTC.

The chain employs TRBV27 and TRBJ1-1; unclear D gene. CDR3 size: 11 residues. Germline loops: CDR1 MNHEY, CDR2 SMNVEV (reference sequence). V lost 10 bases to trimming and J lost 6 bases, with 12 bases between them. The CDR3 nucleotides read TGTGCCACCCCGCGGAGCGCTGAAGCTTTCTTT. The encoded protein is CATPRSAEAFF.

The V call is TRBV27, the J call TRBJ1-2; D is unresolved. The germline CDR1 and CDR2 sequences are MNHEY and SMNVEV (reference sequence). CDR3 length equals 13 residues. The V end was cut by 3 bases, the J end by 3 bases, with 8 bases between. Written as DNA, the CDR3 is TGTGCCAGCAGTTTTTCAAGCGACTATGGCTACACCTTC. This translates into CASSFSSDYGYTF.

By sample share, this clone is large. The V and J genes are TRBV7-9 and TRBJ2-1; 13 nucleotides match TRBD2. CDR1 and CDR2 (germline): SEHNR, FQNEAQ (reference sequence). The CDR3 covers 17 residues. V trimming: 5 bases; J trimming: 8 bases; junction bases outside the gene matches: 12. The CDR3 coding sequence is TGTGCCAGCAGCCCAAAGAGACTAGCGGGAGGAAATGATGAGCAGTTCTTC. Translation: CASSPKRLAGGNDEQFF.

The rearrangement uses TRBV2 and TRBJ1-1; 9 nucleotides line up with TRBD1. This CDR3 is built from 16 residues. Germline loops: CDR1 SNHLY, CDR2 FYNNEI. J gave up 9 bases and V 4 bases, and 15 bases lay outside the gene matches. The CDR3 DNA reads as TGTGCCAGCAGTGCCGGCGAGGGTATCCACAGGGGGCAAGCTTTCTTT. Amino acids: CASSAGEGIHRGQAFF. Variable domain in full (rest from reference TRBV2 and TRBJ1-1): EPEVTQTPSHQVTQMGQEVILRCVPISNHLYFYWYRQILGQKVEFLVSFYNNEISEKSEIFDDQFSVERPDGSNFTLKIRSTKLEDSAMYFCASSAGEGIHRGQAFFGQGTRLTVV.

The CDR3 loop is CASSAYNEQFF. CDR3 sequence (DNA): TGTGCCAGCAGTGCGTACAATGAGCAGTTCTTC. This chain uses TRBV25-1 with TRBJ2-1; D remains unclear. The germline V gene has CDR1 MGHDK and CDR2 SYGVNS. V was shortened by 4 bases and J by 4 bases, with 2 bases between the two germline ends. The CDR3 sequence is 11 residues long.

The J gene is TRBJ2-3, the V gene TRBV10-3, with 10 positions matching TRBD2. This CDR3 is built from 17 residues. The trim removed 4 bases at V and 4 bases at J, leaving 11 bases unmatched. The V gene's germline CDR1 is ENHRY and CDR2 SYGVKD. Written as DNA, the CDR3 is TGTGCCATCAGTGGGGCAGCGGGGGGGAACGATCCAGATACGCAGTATTTT. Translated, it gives CAISGAAGGNDPDTQYF.

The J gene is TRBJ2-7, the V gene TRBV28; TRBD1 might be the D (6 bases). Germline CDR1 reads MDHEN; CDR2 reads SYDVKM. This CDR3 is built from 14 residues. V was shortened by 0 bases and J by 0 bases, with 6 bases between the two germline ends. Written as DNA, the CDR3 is TGTGCCAGCAGTTTATGGGACAGCTCCTACGAGCAGTACTTC. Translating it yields CASSLWDSSYEQYF.

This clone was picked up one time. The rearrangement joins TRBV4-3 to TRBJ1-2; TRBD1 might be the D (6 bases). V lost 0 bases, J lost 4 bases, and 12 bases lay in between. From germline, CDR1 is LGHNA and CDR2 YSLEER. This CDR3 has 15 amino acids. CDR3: CASSQEQGWGYGYTF. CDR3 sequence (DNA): TGCGCCAGCAGCCAAGAGCAGGGGTGGGGCTATGGCTACACCTTC.

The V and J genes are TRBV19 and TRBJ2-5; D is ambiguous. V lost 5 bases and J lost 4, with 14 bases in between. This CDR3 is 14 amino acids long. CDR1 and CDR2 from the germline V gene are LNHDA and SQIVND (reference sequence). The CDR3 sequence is CASSPGPLGETQYF. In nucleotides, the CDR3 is TGTGCCAGTAGTCCGGGTCCCCTGGGAGAGACCCAGTACTTC.

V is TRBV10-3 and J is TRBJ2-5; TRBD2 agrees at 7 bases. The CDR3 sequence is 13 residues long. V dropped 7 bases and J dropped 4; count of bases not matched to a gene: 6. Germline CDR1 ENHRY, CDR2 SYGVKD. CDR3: CAITRGVGETQYF. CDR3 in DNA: TGTGCCATCACTCGGGGGGTGGGAGAGACCCAGTACTTC.

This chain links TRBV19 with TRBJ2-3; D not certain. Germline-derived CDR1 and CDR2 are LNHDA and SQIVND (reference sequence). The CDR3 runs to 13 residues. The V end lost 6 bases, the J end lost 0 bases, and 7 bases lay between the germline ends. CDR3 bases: TGTGCCAGTAGGGGCGCCAGCACAGATACGCAGTATTTT. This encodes CASRGASTDTQYF. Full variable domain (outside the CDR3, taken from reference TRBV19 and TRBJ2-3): DGGITQSPKYLFRKEGQNVTLSCEQNLNHDAMYWYRQDPGQGLRLIYYSQIVNDFQKGDIAEGYSVSREKKESFPLTVTSAQKNPTAFYLCASRGASTDTQYFGPGTRLTVL.

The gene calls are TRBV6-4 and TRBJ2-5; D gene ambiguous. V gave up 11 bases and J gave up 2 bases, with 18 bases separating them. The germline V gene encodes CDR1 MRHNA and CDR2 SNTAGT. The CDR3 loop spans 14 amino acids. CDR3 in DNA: TGTGCCTGTCTCGCAGAAGAATTACAAGAGACCCAGTACTTC. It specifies CACLAEELQETQYF.

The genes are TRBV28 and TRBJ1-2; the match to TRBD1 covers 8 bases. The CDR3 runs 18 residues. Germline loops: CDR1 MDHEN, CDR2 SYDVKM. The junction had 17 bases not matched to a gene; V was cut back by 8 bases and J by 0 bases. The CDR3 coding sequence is TGTGCCAGCTTGGGACAACCGGGACAGGTGAAAGCTAACTATGGCTACACCTTC. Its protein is CASLGQPGQVKANYGYTF.